This entry concerns a single T cell receptor beta chain. Its antigen is as yet unknown. CDR1 MNHNS and CDR2 SASEGT come from the germline V gene. This CDR3 region has 13 residues. V was pared by 8 bases and J by 4 bases, with 14 bases between. The sample originates from a study of cytomegalovirus exposure and HLA in healthy donors. Findings of the study overall: Most TCR sequences were seen very rarely across donors, but some public TCRs occurred in many. Cytomegalovirus association was listed for about 150 TCR beta chains.

Primers for the PCR totalled 60 Vbeta and 13 Jbeta. In the authors' workflow: Later work found around 80 million unique TCR beta chains, with 9 million to 13 million shared. Assay used: immunoSEQ multiplex PCR; TCRdb lists only in-frame clones, some missing. The DNA gave D and trimming, while V, J and clone size come from that table. Among roughly 160,000 clones, around 88% were seen once, and the ten largest hold 0.85%. The J gene is TRBJ1-1, the V gene TRBV6-1; the D gene is possibly TRBD1 (5 bases). The receptor was derived from a woman aged 25 to 45 in good health and CMV-seronegative. The specimen sequenced was PBMCs. In nucleotides, the CDR3 is TGTGCCAGCGGGGGAGGTCCGGGCACTGAAGCTTTCTTT. This translates into CASGGGPGTEAFF.